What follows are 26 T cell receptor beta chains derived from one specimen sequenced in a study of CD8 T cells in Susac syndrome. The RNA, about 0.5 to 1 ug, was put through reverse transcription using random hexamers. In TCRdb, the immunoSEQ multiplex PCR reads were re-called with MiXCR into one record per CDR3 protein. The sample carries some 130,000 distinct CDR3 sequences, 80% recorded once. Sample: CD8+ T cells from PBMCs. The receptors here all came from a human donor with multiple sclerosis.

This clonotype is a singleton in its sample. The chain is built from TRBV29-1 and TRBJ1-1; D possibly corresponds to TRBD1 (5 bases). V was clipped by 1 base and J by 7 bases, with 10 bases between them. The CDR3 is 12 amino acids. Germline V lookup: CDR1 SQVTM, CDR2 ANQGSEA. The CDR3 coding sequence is TGCAGCGTTGAAGGGCAGGGAGTTGAAGCTTTCTTT. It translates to CSVEGQGVEAFF.

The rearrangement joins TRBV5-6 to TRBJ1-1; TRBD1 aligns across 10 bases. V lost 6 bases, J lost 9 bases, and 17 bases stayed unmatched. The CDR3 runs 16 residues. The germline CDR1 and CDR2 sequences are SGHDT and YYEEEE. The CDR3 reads CASIYLKGQGPYKAFF. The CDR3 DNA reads TGTGCCAGCATTTACCTCAAGGGACAGGGGCCATATAAAGCTTTCTTT.

CDR3 in amino acids: CASSFMWVGDGQFF. CDR3 DNA sequence: TGCGCCAGCAGCTTCATGTGGGTCGGCGATGGGCAGTTCTTC. This chain joins TRBV5-1 and TRBJ2-1; no clear D. V gave up 2 bases and J gave up 12 bases, with 18 bases separating them. CDR3 length: 14 residues. CDR1 SGHRS and CDR2 YFSETQ come from the germline V gene.

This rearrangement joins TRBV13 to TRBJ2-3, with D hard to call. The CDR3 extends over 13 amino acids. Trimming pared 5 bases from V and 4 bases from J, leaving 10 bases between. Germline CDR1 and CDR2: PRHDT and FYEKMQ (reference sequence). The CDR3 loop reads CASSPGPADTQYF. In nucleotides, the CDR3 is TGTGCCAGCAGCCCCGGACCGGCAGATACGCAGTATTTT. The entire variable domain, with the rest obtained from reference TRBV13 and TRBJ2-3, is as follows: AAGVIQSPRHLIKEKRETATLKCYPIPRHDTVYWYQQGPGQDPQFLISFYEKMQSDKGSIPDRFSAQQFSDYHSELNMSSLELGDSALYFCASSPGPADTQYFGPGTRLTVL.

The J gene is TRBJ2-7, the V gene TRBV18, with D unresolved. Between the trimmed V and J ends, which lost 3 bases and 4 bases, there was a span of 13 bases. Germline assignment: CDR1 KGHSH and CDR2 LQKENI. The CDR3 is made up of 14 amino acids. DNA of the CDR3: TGTGCCAGCTCACCCTCGGACCTTATTTACGAGCAGTACGTC. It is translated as CASSPSDLIYEQYV.

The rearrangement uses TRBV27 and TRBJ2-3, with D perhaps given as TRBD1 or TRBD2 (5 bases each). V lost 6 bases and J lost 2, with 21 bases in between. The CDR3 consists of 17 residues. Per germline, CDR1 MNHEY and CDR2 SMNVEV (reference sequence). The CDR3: CASSPLRDVYTTDTQYF. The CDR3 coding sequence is TGTGCCAGCAGCCCCCTAAGGGACGTTTATACCACAGATACGCAGTATTTT.

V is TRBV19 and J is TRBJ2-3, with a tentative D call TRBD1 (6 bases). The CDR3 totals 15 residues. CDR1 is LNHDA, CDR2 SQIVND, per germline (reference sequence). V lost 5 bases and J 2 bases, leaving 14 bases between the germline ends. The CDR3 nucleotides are TGTGCCAGTAGTTCAAATCAGGGGTCCACAGATACGCAGTATTTT. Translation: CASSSNQGSTDTQYF. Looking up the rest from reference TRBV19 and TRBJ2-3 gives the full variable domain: DGGITQSPKYLFRKEGQNVTLSCEQNLNHDAMYWYRQDPGQGLRLIYYSQIVNDFQKGDIAEGYSVSREKKESFPLTVTSAQKNPTAFYLCASSSNQGSTDTQYFGPGTRLTVL.

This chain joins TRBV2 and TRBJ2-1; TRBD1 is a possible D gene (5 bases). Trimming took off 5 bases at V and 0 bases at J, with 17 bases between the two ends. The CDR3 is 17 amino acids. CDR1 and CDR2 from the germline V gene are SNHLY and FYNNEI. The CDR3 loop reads CASSPNLDTSSYNEQFF. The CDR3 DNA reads TGTGCCAGCAGTCCCAATTTGGACACCAGCTCCTACAATGAGCAGTTCTTC.

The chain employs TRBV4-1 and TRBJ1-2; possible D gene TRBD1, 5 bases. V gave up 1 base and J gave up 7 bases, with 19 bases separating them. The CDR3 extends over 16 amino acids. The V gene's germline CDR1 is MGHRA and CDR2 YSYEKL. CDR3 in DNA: TGCGCCAGCAGCCAAGGGCCGGAGACGGGGCTAGGTGGCTACACCTTC. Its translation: CASSQGPETGLGGYTF.

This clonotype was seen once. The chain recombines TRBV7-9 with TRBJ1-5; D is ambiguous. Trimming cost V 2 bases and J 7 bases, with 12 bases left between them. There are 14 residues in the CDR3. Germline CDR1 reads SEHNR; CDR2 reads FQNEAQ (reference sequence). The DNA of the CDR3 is TGTGCCAGCAGCTTATATGATTTTGGGCAGCCCCAGCATTTT. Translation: CASSLYDFGQPQHF.

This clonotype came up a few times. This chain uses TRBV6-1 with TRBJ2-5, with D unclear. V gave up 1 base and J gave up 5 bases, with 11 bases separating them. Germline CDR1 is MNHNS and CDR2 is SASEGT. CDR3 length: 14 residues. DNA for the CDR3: TGTGCCAGCAGTGAAGGGGCAGCCCAGGAGACCCAGTACTTC. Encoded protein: CASSEGAAQETQYF.

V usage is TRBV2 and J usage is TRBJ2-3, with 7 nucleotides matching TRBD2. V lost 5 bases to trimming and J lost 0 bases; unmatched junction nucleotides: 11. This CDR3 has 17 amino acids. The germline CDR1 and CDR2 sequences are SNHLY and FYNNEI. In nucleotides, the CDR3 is TGTGCCAGCAGTTGGTCTAGCGGAGCTGGTAGCACAGATACGCAGTATTTT. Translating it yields CASSWSSGAGSTDTQYF. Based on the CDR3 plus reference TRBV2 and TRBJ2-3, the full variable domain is EPEVTQTPSHQVTQMGQEVILRCVPISNHLYFYWYRQILGQKVEFLVSFYNNEISEKSEIFDDQFSVERPDGSNFTLKIRSTKLEDSAMYFCASSWSSGAGSTDTQYFGPGTRLTVL.

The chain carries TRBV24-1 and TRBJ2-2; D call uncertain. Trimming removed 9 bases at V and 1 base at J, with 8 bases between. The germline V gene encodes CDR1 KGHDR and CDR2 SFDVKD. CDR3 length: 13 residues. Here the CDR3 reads CATFSGNTGELFF. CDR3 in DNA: TGTGCCACCTTTTCGGGGAACACCGGGGAGCTGTTTTTT.

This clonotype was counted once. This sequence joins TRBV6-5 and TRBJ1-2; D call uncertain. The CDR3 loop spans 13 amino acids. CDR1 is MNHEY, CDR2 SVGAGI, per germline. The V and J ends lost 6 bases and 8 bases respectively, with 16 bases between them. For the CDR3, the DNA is TGTGCCAGCAGCCCTGGTGGTTTATTGGGCTACACCTTC. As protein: CASSPGGLLGYTF.

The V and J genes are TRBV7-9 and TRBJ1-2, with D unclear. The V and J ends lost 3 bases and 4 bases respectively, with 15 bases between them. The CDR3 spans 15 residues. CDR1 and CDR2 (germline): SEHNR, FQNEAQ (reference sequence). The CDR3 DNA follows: TGTGCCAGCAGCTTGACCGCCGGCGTATTCTATGGCTACACCTTC. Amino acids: CASSLTAGVFYGYTF.

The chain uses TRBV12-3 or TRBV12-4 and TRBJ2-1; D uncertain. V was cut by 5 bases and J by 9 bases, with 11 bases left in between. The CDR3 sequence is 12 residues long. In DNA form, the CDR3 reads TGTGCCAGCAGTGAGGCGACCCCTGAGCAGTTCTTC. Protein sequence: CASSEATPEQFF.

The CDR3 bases are TGTGCCAGCTCGGACAAAGGGTTAGGCTACGAGCAGTACGTC. Protein: CASSDKGLGYEQYV. This chain links TRBV18 with TRBJ2-7; TRBD1 is a possible D gene (5 bases). Trimming took off 6 bases at V and 3 bases at J, with 15 bases between the two ends. This CDR3 spans 14 amino acids. Germline CDR1 KGHSH, CDR2 LQKENI.

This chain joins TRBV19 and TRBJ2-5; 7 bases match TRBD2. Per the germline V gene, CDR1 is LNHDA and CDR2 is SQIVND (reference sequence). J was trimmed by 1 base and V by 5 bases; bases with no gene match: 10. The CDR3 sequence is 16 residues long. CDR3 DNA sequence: TGTGCCAGTAGTCTCGGGTCTAGCGGATTCCAAGAGACCCAGTACTTC. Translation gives CASSLGSSGFQETQYF.

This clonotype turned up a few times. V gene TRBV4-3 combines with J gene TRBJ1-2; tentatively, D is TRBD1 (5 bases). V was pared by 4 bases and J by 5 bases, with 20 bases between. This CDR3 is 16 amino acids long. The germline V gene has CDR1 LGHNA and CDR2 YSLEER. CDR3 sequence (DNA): TGCGCCAGCAGCCTTAGGATCGTGGGGCTGGGGTATGGCTACACCTTC. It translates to CASSLRIVGLGYGYTF.

The CDR3 here is CASSLDSFGGGADTQYF. The CDR3 nucleotides read TGTGCCAGCAGCTTAGATTCATTCGGGGGCGGGGCAGATACGCAGTATTTT. This chain links TRBV11-2 with TRBJ2-3, with D perhaps given as TRBD1 or TRBD2 (6 bases each). Looked up from germline, CDR1 is SGHAT and CDR2 is FQNNGV. Trimming removed 0 bases from V and 4 bases from J, with 17 bases in between. This CDR3 contains 17 residues.

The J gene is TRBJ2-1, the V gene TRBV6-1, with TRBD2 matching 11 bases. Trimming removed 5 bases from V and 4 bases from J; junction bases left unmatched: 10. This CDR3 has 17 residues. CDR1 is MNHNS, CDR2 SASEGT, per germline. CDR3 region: CASSPPPRTSGYNEQFF. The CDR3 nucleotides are TGTGCCAGCAGTCCCCCCCCTCGGACTAGCGGGTACAATGAGCAGTTCTTC.

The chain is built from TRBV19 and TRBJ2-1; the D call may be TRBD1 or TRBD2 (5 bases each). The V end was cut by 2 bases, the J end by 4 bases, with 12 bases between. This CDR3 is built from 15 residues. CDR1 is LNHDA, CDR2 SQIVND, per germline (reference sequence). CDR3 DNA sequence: TGTGCCAGTAGTATAATCTCCGGGGCGTACAATGAGCAGTTCTTC. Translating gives CASSIISGAYNEQFF.

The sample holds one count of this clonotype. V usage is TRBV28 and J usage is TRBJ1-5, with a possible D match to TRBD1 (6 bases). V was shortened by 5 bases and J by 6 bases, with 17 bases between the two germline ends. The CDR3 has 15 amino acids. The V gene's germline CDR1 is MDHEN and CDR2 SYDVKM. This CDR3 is CASSPRQEVSQPQHF. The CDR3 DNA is TGTGCCAGCAGTCCGAGACAGGAGGTGAGTCAGCCCCAGCATTTT.

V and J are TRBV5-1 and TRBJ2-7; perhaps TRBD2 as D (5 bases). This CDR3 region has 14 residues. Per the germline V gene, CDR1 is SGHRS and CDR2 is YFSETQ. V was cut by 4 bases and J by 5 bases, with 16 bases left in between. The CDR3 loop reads CASSHDYRGDEQYF. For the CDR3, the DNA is TGCGCCAGCAGCCACGACTATAGAGGCGACGAGCAGTACTTC. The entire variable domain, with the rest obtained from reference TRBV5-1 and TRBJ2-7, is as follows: KAGVTQTPRYLIKTRGQQVTLSCSPISGHRSVSWYQQTPGQGLQFLFEYFSETQRNKGNFPGRFSGRQFSNSRSEMNVSTLELGDSALYLCASSHDYRGDEQYFGPGTRLTVT.

The CDR3 DNA reads TGTGCCACCAGTGATGATCCGGCCGACAGCGGGAGTTTCGGTGAGCAGTTCTTC. It translates to CATSDDPADSGSFGEQFF. The rearrangement joins TRBV24-1 to TRBJ2-1, with 8 bases identical to TRBD2. Germline trimming cut 3 bases from V and 9 bases from J; bases unmatched to any gene: 18. This CDR3 spans 18 amino acids. The germline V gene has CDR1 KGHDR and CDR2 SFDVKD.

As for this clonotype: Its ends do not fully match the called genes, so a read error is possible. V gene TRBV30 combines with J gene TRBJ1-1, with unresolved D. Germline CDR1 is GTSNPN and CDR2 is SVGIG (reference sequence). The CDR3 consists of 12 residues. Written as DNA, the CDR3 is TGTGTCTGGAGTATAACTAGATCTGAAGCTTTCTTT. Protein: CVWSITRSEAFF.